This record covers a single T cell receptor (beta chain). The data were taken from a study of T cell changes during pregnancy in multiple sclerosis. Sequenced by immunoSEQ multiplex PCR; TCRdb stores in-frame clones only, minus some. This sample has approximately 100,000 clones, with about 90% found just once. The CDR3 is 15 amino acids. The germline V gene has CDR1 SGHAT and CDR2 FQNNGV. V lost 1 base, J lost 4 bases, and 2 bases stayed unmatched. This chain links TRBV11-2 with TRBJ2-7; 12 bases match TRBD2. This receptor was obtained from a female donor with multiple sclerosis, enrolled in a pregnancy study. The sample here was peripheral blood, taken before pregnancy. CDR3 residues: CASSLGLAGVYEQYF. DNA of the CDR3: TGTGCCAGCAGCTTAGGACTAGCGGGAGTTTACGAGCAGTACTTC.